The present TCR beta chain was sequenced within a study of CD8 T cells in Susac syndrome. This clonotype was detected once. Sequencing of TCR beta was undertaken in CD8+ and CD4+ T cells derived from blood. The germline CDR1 and CDR2 sequences are DFQATT and SNEGSKA (reference sequence). Between the trimmed V and J ends, which lost 2 bases and 3 bases, there was a span of 16 bases. This CDR3 comprises 15 residues. With random hexamers, roughly 0.45 to 1 ug RNA was reverse transcribed. TCRdb itself ran the immunoSEQ multiplex PCR reads through MiXCR, one entry per CDR3 protein. The sample has 230,000 or so distinct CDR3 sequences, about 95% seen once; the top ten hold roughly 0.1%.

The chain is built from TRBV20-1 and TRBJ1-1, with D perhaps matching TRBD1 (5 bases). The sequencing sample was made of CD4+ T cells from PBMCs. This TCR was recovered from a human donor with multiple sclerosis. The CDR3 spells CSARNLQGSYTEAFF. For the CDR3, the DNA is TGCAGTGCTAGAAATCTTCAGGGCAGCTACACTGAAGCTTTCTTT.